Reported below is one T cell receptor beta chain. The antigen remains unidentified. This entry comes from a study of blood T cells in healthy people across ages. Study results and caveats: Versus aged donors, long-lived donors had higher diversity and more naive CD4+ cells.

The CDR3 is 16 residues long. With V trimmed by 0 bases and J by 4 bases, 1 base remained unmatched. Germline loops: CDR1 SEHNR, CDR2 FQNEAQ (reference sequence). Donor samples were obtained from healthy Caucasian individuals from Russia, aged about 6 to 95. Alongside a J-beta primer mix, a sample-barcoded 5' primer served in a second PCR lasting about 7 to 12 cycles. CDR3-containing paired-end reads numbered at least 2.5 million in each sample. TCRdb itself ran the 5' RACE reads through MiXCR, one entry per CDR3 protein. The sample consists of almost 1 million distinct CDR3 sequences, roughly 51% of them appearing once.

Sequencing was done on a sample of blood. The chain employs TRBV7-9 and TRBJ2-1, with TRBD2 matching 12 bases. The clonotype comes from a woman between 55 and 75 years old in good health. The CDR3 protein is CASSLATSGSYNEQFF. In DNA, the CDR3 is TGTGCCAGCAGCTTAGCGACTAGCGGGAGTTACAATGAGCAGTTCTTC.